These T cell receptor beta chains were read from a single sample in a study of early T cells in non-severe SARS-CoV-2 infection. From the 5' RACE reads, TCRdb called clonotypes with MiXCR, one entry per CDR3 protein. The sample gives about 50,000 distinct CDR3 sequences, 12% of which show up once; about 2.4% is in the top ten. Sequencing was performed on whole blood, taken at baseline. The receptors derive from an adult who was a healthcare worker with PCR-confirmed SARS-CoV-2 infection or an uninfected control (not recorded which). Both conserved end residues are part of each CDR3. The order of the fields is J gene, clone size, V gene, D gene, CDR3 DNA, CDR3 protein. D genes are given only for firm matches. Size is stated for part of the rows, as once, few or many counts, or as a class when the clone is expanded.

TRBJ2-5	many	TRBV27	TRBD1	TGTGCCAGCAGTCCTTCCCCGGACAGGACGTACCAAGAGACCCAGTACTTC	CASSPSPDRTYQETQYF
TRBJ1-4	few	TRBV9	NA	TGTGCCAGCAGCGAAAGGGGCCACATCAATGAAAAACTGTTTTTT	CASSERGHINEKLFF
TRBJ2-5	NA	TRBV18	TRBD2	TGTGCCAGCTCACCAGGACTAGCGGAACCACAAGAGACCCAGTACTTC	CASSPGLAEPQETQYF
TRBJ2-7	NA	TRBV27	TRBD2	TGTGCCAGCAGACTAGCGGGAAGCTACGAGCAGTACTTC	CASRLAGSYEQYF
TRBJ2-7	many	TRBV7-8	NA	TGTGCCAGCAGCCCTAATGGCGCCAGCTACGAGCAGTACTTC	CASSPNGASYEQYF
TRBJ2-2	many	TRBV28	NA	TGTGCCAGCATGTACCGGGACATTTCGAACACCGGGGAGCTGTTTTTT	CASMYRDISNTGELFF
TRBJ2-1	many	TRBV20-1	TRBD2	TGCAGTGCTAGTAGACTAGCGGGAGAGGAATACAATGAGCAGTTCTTC	CSASRLAGEEYNEQFF
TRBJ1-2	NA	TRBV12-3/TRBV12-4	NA	TGTGCCAGCAGTTCGGGACGAAATTCGCAGGGCTACACCTTC	CASSSGRNSQGYTF
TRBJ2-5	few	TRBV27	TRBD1	TGTGCCAGCAACAGACAGGGTCCTGCGGAGACCCAGTACTTC	CASNRQGPAETQYF
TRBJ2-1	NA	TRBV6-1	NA	TGTGCCTCGGGACAGGGGGGGACTAGCGGCTACAATGAGCAGTTCTTC	CASGQGGTSGYNEQFF
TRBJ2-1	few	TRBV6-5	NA	TGTGCCAGCAGTTACCTGGGTAATGAGCAGTTCTTC	CASSYLGNEQFF
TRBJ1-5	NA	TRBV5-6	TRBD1	TGTGCCAGCAGCTTTGCCCCCCGGGACAGCCCCCCGAATCAGCCCCAGCATTTT	CASSFAPRDSPPNQPQHF
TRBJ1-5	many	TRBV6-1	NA	TGTGCCAGCACAAGGATAGCCGTTAGCAATCAGCCCCAGCATTTT	CASTRIAVSNQPQHF
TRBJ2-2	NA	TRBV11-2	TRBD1	TGTGCCAGCAGCTTGAGGGGACAGGGGGCCGGGGAGCTGTTTTTT	CASSLRGQGAGELFF
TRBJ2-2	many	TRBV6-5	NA	TGTGCCAGCAGACGAACAGGGCACGGGGAGCTGTTTTTT	CASRRTGHGELFF
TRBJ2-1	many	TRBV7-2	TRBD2	TGTGCCAGCAGCTTAACTAGCGGGAGAGGTATTGAGCAGTTCTTC	CASSLTSGRGIEQFF
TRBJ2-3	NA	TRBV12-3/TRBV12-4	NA	TGTGCCAGCAGTTTTAGGGGAGATACGCAGTATTTT	CASSFRGDTQYF
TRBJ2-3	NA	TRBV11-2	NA	TGTGCCAGCAGCTTAGAACTAGCTAAAGATACGCAGTATTTT	CASSLELAKDTQYF
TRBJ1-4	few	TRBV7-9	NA	TGTGCCAGCAACCAAGGCGGGCCAACTAATGAAAAACTGTTTTTT	CASNQGGPTNEKLFF
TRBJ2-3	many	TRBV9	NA	TGTGCCAGCAGCCCTCAACCAGGGGGAGGAAAAGATACGCAGTATTTT	CASSPQPGGGKDTQYF
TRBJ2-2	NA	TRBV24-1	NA	TGTGCCACCAGTGATCCCCGGACAGGGAGGGCGGTTCTGTTTTTT	CATSDPRTGRAVLFF
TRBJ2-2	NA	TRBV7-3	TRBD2	TGTGCCAGCAGCTTAAACAGCGGGAGGGTTGGCACCGGGGAGCTGTTTTTT	CASSLNSGRVGTGELFF
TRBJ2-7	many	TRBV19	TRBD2	TGTGCCAGTAGTACCCTAGCGGGAAACTACGAGCAGTACTTC	CASSTLAGNYEQYF
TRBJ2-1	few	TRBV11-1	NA	TGTGCCAGCAGCTTAGGCGGGCTCAGCTCCTACAATGAGCAGTTCTTC	CASSLGGLSSYNEQFF
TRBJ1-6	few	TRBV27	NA	TGTGCCAGCAGTATGAACGGTTCACCCCTCCACTTT	CASSMNGSPLHF
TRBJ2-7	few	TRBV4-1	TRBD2	TGCGCCAGCAGCCAAGATGCGCCCCGTGGGCGCGGGAGGTTTGACGAGCAGTACTTC	CASSQDAPRGRGRFDEQYF
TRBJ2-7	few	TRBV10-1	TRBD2	TGCGCCAGCAGTGAGTCGACTAGCGACTACGAGCAGTACTTC	CASSESTSDYEQYF
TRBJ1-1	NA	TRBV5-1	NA	TGCGCCAGTAAACAGGGGAACACTGAAGCTTTCTTT	CASKQGNTEAFF
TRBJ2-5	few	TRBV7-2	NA	TGTGCCAGCAGCGCCCAAAGAGACCCGGGACCCGGGGTCTCAAAGACCCAGTACTTC	CASSAQRDPGPGVSKTQYF
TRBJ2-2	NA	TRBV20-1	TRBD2	TGCAGTGCTACGTTGCAGGGACTGGGGCTAGCGGGGAACACCGGGGAGCTGTTTTTT	CSATLQGLGLAGNTGELFF
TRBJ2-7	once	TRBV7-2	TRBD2	TGTGCCAGCGCTTGGACTAGCGGGACCTACGAGCAGTACTTC	CASAWTSGTYEQYF
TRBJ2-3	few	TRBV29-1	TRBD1	TGCAGCGTTGGACAGGGGTTAAGCACAGATACGCAGTATTTT	CSVGQGLSTDTQYF
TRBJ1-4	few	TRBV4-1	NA	TGCGCCAGCAGCCAGACAGCAGCAACTAATGAAAAACTGTTTTTT	CASSQTAATNEKLFF
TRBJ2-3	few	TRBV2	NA	TGTGCCAGCAGTTCGGCGGATACGCAGTATTTT	CASSSADTQYF
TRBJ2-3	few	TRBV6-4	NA	TGTGCCAGCAGTGGAGAGGCGGGGCAGGGCGCAGATACGCAGTATTTT	CASSGEAGQGADTQYF
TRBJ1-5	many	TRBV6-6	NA	TGTGCCAGCAGGACAGGAATGTCTCAGCCCCAGCATTTT	CASRTGMSQPQHF
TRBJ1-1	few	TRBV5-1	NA	TGCGCCAGCAGCTTGGTAGGGGGGAACACTGAAGCTTTCTTT	CASSLVGGNTEAFF
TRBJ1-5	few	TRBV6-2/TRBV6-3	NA	TGTGCCAGCAGTTACCAGGCGGATAGCAATCAGCCCCAGCATTTT	CASSYQADSNQPQHF
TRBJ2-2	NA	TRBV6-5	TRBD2	TGTGCCAGCGCGAAGCGGGAGAGGGATGGCACCGGGGAGCTGTTTTTT	CASAKRERDGTGELFF
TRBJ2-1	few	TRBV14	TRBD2	TGTGCCAGCAGCCCCAGACCGGGACTAGCGGGAGGTACCGGGAATGAGCAGTTCTTC	CASSPRPGLAGGTGNEQFF
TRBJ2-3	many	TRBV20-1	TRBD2	TGCAGTGCTTATAGCGGGAGATACACAGATACGCAGTATTTT	CSAYSGRYTDTQYF
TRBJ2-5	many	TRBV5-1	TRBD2	TGCGCCAGCAGCTCCGGCACTAGCGGGAGGCAGGAGACCCAGTACTTC	CASSSGTSGRQETQYF
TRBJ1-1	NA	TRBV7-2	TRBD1	TGTGCCAGCAGCTCCAGGGGGCACACTGAAGCTTTCTTT	CASSSRGHTEAFF
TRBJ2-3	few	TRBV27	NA	TGTGCCAGCAGTTTAGGTCTTGGCACAGATACGCAGTATTTT	CASSLGLGTDTQYF
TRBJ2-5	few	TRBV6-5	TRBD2	TGTGCCAGCAGTAGGACTAGCGGGTTCCAAGAGACCCAGTACTTC	CASSRTSGFQETQYF
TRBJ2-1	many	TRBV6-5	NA	TGTGCCAGTAGGGTCGAGTCGATGTACAATGAGCAGTTCTTC	CASRVESMYNEQFF
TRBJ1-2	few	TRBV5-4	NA	TGTGCCAGCAGCTTGGAAGGAATAGAGTACACCTTC	CASSLEGIEYTF
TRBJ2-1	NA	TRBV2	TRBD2	TGTGCCAGCACTCGCGGTCGGGAGGTTTACAATGAGCAGTTCTTC	CASTRGREVYNEQFF
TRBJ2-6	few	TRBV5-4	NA	TGTGCCAGCAGCCCCGAGGCAGGGGACGGGGCCAACGTCCTGACTTTC	CASSPEAGDGANVLTF
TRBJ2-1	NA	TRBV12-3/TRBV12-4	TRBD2	TGTGCCAGCAGGCCGCGGGAGTTTATTTACAATGAGCAGTTCTTC	CASRPREFIYNEQFF
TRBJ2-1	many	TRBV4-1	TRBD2	TGCGCCAGTGGTCGGACTAGCTCGTCGGGCGACAATGAGCAGTTCTTC	CASGRTSSSGDNEQFF
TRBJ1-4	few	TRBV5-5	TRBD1	TGTGCCAGCAGCTTGGCAATGATGAGACAGGGCGGTGAAAAACTGTTTTTT	CASSLAMMRQGGEKLFF
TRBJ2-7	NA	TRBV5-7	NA	TGTGCCAGCAGCCGAGGACAGTCCTACGAGCAGTACTTC	CASSRGQSYEQYF
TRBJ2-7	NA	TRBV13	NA	TGTGCCAGCAGCCCCGCACGAGGTGGACGGAGGGAATTCTCCTACGAGCAGTACTTC	CASSPARGGRREFSYEQYF
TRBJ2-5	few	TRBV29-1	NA	TGCGGCGTGAAAGGGGGTTGGGAGACCCAGTACTTC	CGVKGGWETQYF